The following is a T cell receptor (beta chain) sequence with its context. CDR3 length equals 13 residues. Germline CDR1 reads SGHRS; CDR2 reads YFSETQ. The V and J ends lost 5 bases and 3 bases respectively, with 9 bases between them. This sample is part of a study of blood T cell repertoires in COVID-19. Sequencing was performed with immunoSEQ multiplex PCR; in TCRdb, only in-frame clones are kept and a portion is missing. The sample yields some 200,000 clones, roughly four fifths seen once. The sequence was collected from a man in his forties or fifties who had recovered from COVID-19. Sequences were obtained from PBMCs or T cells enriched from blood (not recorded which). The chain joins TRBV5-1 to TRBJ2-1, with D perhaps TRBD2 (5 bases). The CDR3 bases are TGCGCCAGCAGGTCCGGGAACTACAATGAGCAGTTCTTC. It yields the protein CASRSGNYNEQFF.